Below are 10 T cell receptor beta chains sequenced from a single sample in a study of blood T cell repertoires in COVID-19. TCRdb's table, derived via immunoSEQ multiplex PCR, lists solely in-frame clones and lacks some. The profile covers just over 90,000 clones, with 80% to 90% appearing a single time and roughly a sixth taken by the ten largest. What was sequenced was peripheral blood. All receptors derive from a woman of 80 years or more with acute or convalescent COVID-19.

The genes are TRBV5-6 and TRBJ2-3, with a possible D match to TRBD1 (5 bases). This CDR3 is 16 amino acids long. The V gene lost 5 bases and the J gene lost 0 bases, with 16 bases spanning the gap. Per germline, CDR1 SGHDT and CDR2 YYEEEE. The CDR3 nucleotides are TGTGCCAGCAGGCGTCGACAGTTAACTAGCACAGATACGCAGTATTTT. As protein: CASRRRQLTSTDTQYF.

This clone was counted a few times. The CDR3 loop is CASSEVANTGELFF. In DNA form, the CDR3 reads TGTGCCAGCAGTGAAGTAGCCAACACCGGGGAGCTGTTTTTT. J is TRBJ2-2 and V is TRBV2; D not certain. Trimming removed 1 base from V and 2 bases from J, with 5 bases in between. The germline V gene has CDR1 SNHLY and CDR2 FYNNEI. The CDR3 sequence is 14 residues long. The full variable domain, rest sourced from reference TRBV2 and TRBJ2-2, is EPEVTQTPSHQVTQMGQEVILRCVPISNHLYFYWYRQILGQKVEFLVSFYNNEISEKSEIFDDQFSVERPDGSNFTLKIRSTKLEDSAMYFCASSEVANTGELFFGEGSRLTVL.

V and J are TRBV7-9 and TRBJ1-5, with TRBD1 identical over 9 bases. The CDR3 is made up of 16 amino acids. CDR1 is SEHNR, CDR2 FQNEAQ, per germline (reference sequence). V was clipped by 5 bases and J by 3 bases; unmatched bases: 8. As DNA, the CDR3 is TGTGCCAGCAGCCCGGGGGACAGGGTGTCCAATCAGCCCCAGCATTTT. It encodes CASSPGDRVSNQPQHF.

The V and J genes are TRBV11-2 and TRBJ2-5; 9 nucleotides line up with TRBD1. The CDR3 extends over 18 amino acids. V lost 2 bases, J lost 5 bases, and 15 bases stayed unmatched. CDR1 and CDR2 (germline): SGHAT, FQNNGV. The CDR3 here is CASSLYRGPDRGLETQYF. DNA for the CDR3: TGTGCCAGCAGCTTATATAGGGGCCCGGACAGGGGTTTGGAGACCCAGTACTTC.

The J gene is TRBJ2-1, the V gene TRBV2; 10 bases agree with TRBD1. The CDR3 is made up of 14 amino acids. The trim removed 6 bases at V and 2 bases at J, leaving 1 base unmatched. Germline CDR1 and CDR2: SNHLY and FYNNEI. CDR3 amino acids: CASSGQGAYNEQFF. The DNA for the CDR3 is TGTGCCAGCAGCGGACAGGGGGCCTACAATGAGCAGTTCTTC.

As to this clone: Other DNA sequences from this sample encode an identical CDR3 as well. This chain joins TRBV9 and TRBJ2-2; TRBD2 matches 12 bases. There are 16 residues in the CDR3. With V trimmed by 0 bases and J by 5 bases, 2 bases remained unmatched. Looked up from germline, CDR1 is SGDLS and CDR2 is YYNGEE. The CDR3 DNA reads as TGTGCCAGCAGCGTAGGGCTAGCGGGGGGGACCGGGGAGCTGTTTTTT. This codes for CASSVGLAGGTGELFF.

For the CDR3, the DNA is TGTGCCAGCAGCTTAGATATCTCCTACGAGCAGTACTTC. Translation gives CASSLDISYEQYF. V gene TRBV11-3 combines with J gene TRBJ2-7, with D unresolved. Germline-derived CDR1 and CDR2 are SGHNT and YENEEA. Trimming pared 0 bases from V and 0 bases from J, leaving 3 bases between. There are 13 residues in the CDR3. Full variable domain (rest looked up from reference TRBV11-3 and TRBJ2-7): EAGVVQSPRYKIIEKKQPVAFWCNPISGHNTLYWYLQNLGQGPELLIRYENEEAVDDSQLPKDRFSAERLKGVDSTLKIQPAELGDSAVYLCASSLDISYEQYFGPGTRLTVT.

CDR3 DNA: TGTGCCAGCAGCTCCTCCGGGACAGGGATGAATGAAAAACTGTTTTTT. As protein: CASSSSGTGMNEKLFF. The chain is built from TRBV11-2 and TRBJ1-4, with 9 bases lining up with TRBD1. The CDR3 has 16 residues. The ends lost 4 bases at V and 5 bases at J; junction bases unmatched: 8. Per germline, CDR1 SGHAT and CDR2 FQNNGV.

J is TRBJ2-3 and V is TRBV30; 12 bases match TRBD2. The CDR3 sequence is 15 residues long. With 2 bases clipped from V and 4 bases from J, the junction kept 4 bases outside the gene matches. Looked up from germline, CDR1 is GTSNPN and CDR2 is SVGIG (reference sequence). CDR3 nucleotide sequence: TGTGCCTGGAGTAGGCTAGCGGGGGGGGCAGATACGCAGTATTTT. It yields the protein CAWSRLAGGADTQYF. Variable domain in full (rest from reference TRBV30 and TRBJ2-3): SQTIHQWPATLVQPVGSPLSLECTVEGTSNPNLYWYRQAAGRGLQLLFYSVGIGQISSEVPQNLSASRPQDRQFILSSKKLLLSDSGFYLCAWSRLAGGADTQYFGPGTRLTVL.

The chain is built from TRBV6-4 and TRBJ2-5, with a tentative D call TRBD1 (5 bases). Between the trimmed V and J ends, which lost 2 bases and 5 bases, there was a span of 21 bases. Germline CDR1 MRHNA, CDR2 SNTAGT. This CDR3 spans 17 amino acids. For the CDR3, the DNA is TGTGCCAGCAGTGACCTCCCTCTGGGGCCCCTCGGGGAGACCCAGTACTTC. As protein: CASSDLPLGPLGETQYF.